The rows below give T cell receptor beta chains drawn from one sample of a study of control samples from healthy donors and cancer patients. Assay: immunoSEQ multiplex PCR; the TCRdb copy retains only in-frame clones and omits some. The table gives some 190,000 clones; the top ten clones make up roughly 2.2% of it. Sequenced: blood. The receptors originated from a woman aged 25-40 years in good health. Each CDR3 is given with its conserved first and last residue. The order of the fields is V gene, J gene, D gene, CDR3 DNA, CDR3 protein. A D gene is named only where the DNA matches it firmly.

v_gene: TRBV9; j_gene: TRBJ1-1; d_gene: .; CDR3nt: TGTGCCAGCAGCGTAGCCTCGAACACTGAAGCTTTCTTT; CDR3aa: CASSVASNTEAFF
v_gene: TRBV3-1/TRBV3-2; j_gene: TRBJ1-1; d_gene: .; CDR3nt: TGTGCCAGCAGCCAGGAAGGGGCATTAACTGAAGCTTTCTTT; CDR3aa: CASSQEGALTEAFF
v_gene: TRBV7-9; j_gene: TRBJ1-2; d_gene: .; CDR3nt: TGTGCCAGCAGCTTGGACCAGGGTGATGGCTACACCTTC; CDR3aa: CASSLDQGDGYTF
v_gene: TRBV28; j_gene: TRBJ1-2; d_gene: TRBD1; CDR3nt: TGTGCCAGCAGTTTATTGGACAGGGCCCATGGCTACACCTTC; CDR3aa: CASSLLDRAHGYTF
v_gene: TRBV6-2/TRBV6-3; j_gene: TRBJ2-7; d_gene: .; CDR3nt: TGTGCCAGCAGTTACGGCGGCAGGAGTAAACCTTACGAGCAGTACTTC; CDR3aa: CASSYGGRSKPYEQYF
v_gene: TRBV6-1; j_gene: TRBJ1-2; d_gene: .; CDR3nt: TGTGCCAGCAGTGAAGCGTCAGTCGCAGGGATCTATGGCTACACCTTC; CDR3aa: CASSEASVAGIYGYTF
v_gene: TRBV5-1; j_gene: TRBJ1-2; d_gene: TRBD1; CDR3nt: TGCGCCAGCGGGTACCCCGGGACAGGGGATGTCTATGGCTACACCTTC; CDR3aa: CASGYPGTGDVYGYTF
v_gene: TRBV28; j_gene: TRBJ1-3; d_gene: .; CDR3nt: TGTGCCAGCAGTTTGGATCTGGGAAACACCATATATTTT; CDR3aa: CASSLDLGNTIYF
v_gene: TRBV15; j_gene: TRBJ1-5; d_gene: .; CDR3nt: TGTGCCACCAGCAGAGGGGTGGAAAGGGGCCGTGGCAATCAGCCCCAGCATTTT; CDR3aa: CATSRGVERGRGNQPQHF
v_gene: TRBV9; j_gene: TRBJ1-6; d_gene: .; CDR3nt: TGTGCCAGCAGCGGAACCAAGGAACCCCTCCACTTT; CDR3aa: CASSGTKEPLHF
v_gene: TRBV6-5; j_gene: TRBJ1-1; d_gene: .; CDR3nt: TGTGCCAGCAGTTCCCCGACAGGTATGAACACTGAAGCTTTCTTT; CDR3aa: CASSSPTGMNTEAFF
v_gene: TRBV3-1/TRBV3-2; j_gene: TRBJ1-3; d_gene: TRBD1; CDR3nt: TGTGCCAGCACCCGACAGGGGGACTCTGGAAACACCATATATTTT; CDR3aa: CASTRQGDSGNTIYF
v_gene: TRBV28; j_gene: TRBJ2-5; d_gene: .; CDR3nt: TGTGCCAGCAGTTTATCCCATGAGTTACAAGAGACCCAGTACTTC; CDR3aa: CASSLSHELQETQYF
v_gene: TRBV5-4; j_gene: TRBJ2-7; d_gene: TRBD1; CDR3nt: TGTGCCAGTAAAAGAACCGGGGACAGGGCCGGCGAGCAGTACTTC; CDR3aa: CASKRTGDRAGEQYF
v_gene: TRBV7-2; j_gene: TRBJ2-5; d_gene: TRBD2; CDR3nt: TGTGCCAGCAGCTTAGCCTGGACTAGCGCAGAGACCCAGTACTTC; CDR3aa: CASSLAWTSAETQYF
v_gene: TRBV4-2; j_gene: TRBJ2-3; d_gene: .; CDR3nt: TGTGCCAGCAGCCAAGTTGGGTTGGATACGCAGTATTTT; CDR3aa: CASSQVGLDTQYF
v_gene: TRBV27; j_gene: TRBJ1-2; d_gene: .; CDR3nt: TGTGCCAGCAGTTTATCCCCCACTGCCGGGGGCGCAGGAGGCTACACCTTC; CDR3aa: CASSLSPTAGGAGGYTF
v_gene: TRBV12-3/TRBV12-4; j_gene: TRBJ1-3; d_gene: .; CDR3nt: TGTGCCAGCAGTTTCAGGCAGGGAAACACCATATATTTT; CDR3aa: CASSFRQGNTIYF
v_gene: TRBV28; j_gene: TRBJ2-5; d_gene: .; CDR3nt: TGTGCCAGCAGTGCGACAGGAAAAGAGACCCAGTACTTC; CDR3aa: CASSATGKETQYF
v_gene: TRBV6-2/TRBV6-3; j_gene: TRBJ1-3; d_gene: .; CDR3nt: TGTGCCAGCAGCCCTGACCTTCCGGGCCACTCTGGAAACACCATATATTTT; CDR3aa: CASSPDLPGHSGNTIYF
v_gene: TRBV10-3; j_gene: TRBJ2-3; d_gene: TRBD2; CDR3nt: TGTGCCATCAGTGAGCGAGCGGGGGGGCAGGAAGATACGCAGTATTTT; CDR3aa: CAISERAGGQEDTQYF
v_gene: TRBV10-1; j_gene: TRBJ1-2; d_gene: TRBD1; CDR3nt: TGCGCCAGCGGGACAGGGAGCTATGGCTACACCTTC; CDR3aa: CASGTGSYGYTF
v_gene: TRBV18; j_gene: TRBJ2-7; d_gene: .; CDR3nt: TGTGCCAGCTCACCAAATTGGACGAAGCAGTACTTC; CDR3aa: CASSPNWTKQYF
v_gene: TRBV5-1; j_gene: TRBJ2-3; d_gene: TRBD2; CDR3nt: TGCGCCAGCAGCTGGGGGACTAGCGGTTACACAGATACGCAGTATTTT; CDR3aa: CASSWGTSGYTDTQYF
v_gene: TRBV27; j_gene: TRBJ1-1; d_gene: .; CDR3nt: TGTGCCAGCAGTTTATCGGGGGGGTTTAGCACTGAAGCTTTCTTT; CDR3aa: CASSLSGGFSTEAFF